These T cell receptor beta chains were read from a single sample in a study of CD4 and CD8 cells across lung adenocarcinoma regions. Via MiXCR, TCRdb re-called the PCR reads, giving one row per CDR3 protein. The sample includes about 25,000 distinct CDR3 sequences, about half of them seen just once. The specimen was CD8+ T cells from the center of a lung tumor. The receptor source for this set is a male donor with lung adenocarcinoma. The CD4 and CD8 labels of this study may be unreliable. Both conserved end residues are part of each CDR3. D genes are given only for firm matches. Some rows mark clone size as missing; the rest say once, few, many or name a class of expanded clone.

v_gene,j_gene,d_gene,abundance,CDR3nt,CDR3aa
TRBV12-3/TRBV12-4,TRBJ2-2,.,many,TGTGCCAGCAGGTACACCGGGGAGCTGTTTTTT,CASRYTGELFF
TRBV7-9,TRBJ2-1,.,.,TGTGCCAGCAGCTTAAGGGCCGACAGGAGCTCCTACAATGAGCAGTTCTTC,CASSLRADRSSYNEQFF
TRBV10-1,TRBJ2-3,.,many,TGCGCCAGCAGTGAGGGCCGGCGGGGGCCTGGAGATACGCAGTATTTT,CASSEGRRGPGDTQYF
TRBV6-5,TRBJ2-3,.,.,TGTGCCAGCAGGTGCTCGGGGGGCGTCGGCACAGATACGCAGTATTTT,CASRCSGGVGTDTQYF
TRBV6-1,TRBJ2-7,.,once,TGTGCCAGCAGTGAACTCTACGAGCAGTACTTC,CASSELYEQYF
TRBV20-1,TRBJ2-5,TRBD1,.,TGCAGTGCTAGAGGTCCGGGACAGGGCCAAGAGACCCAGTACTTC,CSARGPGQGQETQYF
TRBV30,TRBJ2-1,.,.,TGTGCCTGGGGCTATTTTGAGCAGTTCTTC,CAWGYFEQFF
TRBV7-2,TRBJ2-7,TRBD1,.,TGTGCCAGCAGCTTGAACAGGGGTGGGTCCTCCCAAACCTACGAGCAGTACTTC,CASSLNRGGSSQTYEQYF
TRBV6-5,TRBJ2-1,.,many,TGTGCCAGCACCAGGGACTCTAACAATGAGCAGTTCTTC,CASTRDSNNEQFF
TRBV4-1,TRBJ2-6,.,many,TGCGCCAGCAGCCAAGATGGGAGGGGGGCCGGGCGCTCTGGGGCCAACGTCCTGACTTTC,CASSQDGRGAGRSGANVLTF
TRBV10-2,TRBJ2-2,.,.,TGCCCCAGCAGGGAGGAAGGGGGCGGGGGGGAGCTGTTTTTT,CPSREEGGGGELFF
TRBV6-1,TRBJ2-3,.,.,TGTGCCAGCAGTGGGACAGCGAACATGCAGTATTTT,CASSGTANMQYF
TRBV7-2,TRBJ1-5,.,.,TGTGCCAACAGCCTAGACCTGACTCGCCGCCCCCAGCAGTTT,CANSLDLTRRPQQF
TRBV6-1,TRBJ2-5,TRBD2,.,TGTGCCAGCAGTGACCCGGGGGGGGAGCAGTACTTC,CASSDPGGEQYF
TRBV7-2,TRBJ2-2,TRBD2,medium-sized,TGTGCCAAAAAAGGGACTAGCGGGAACACCGGGGAGCTGTTTTTT,CAKKGTSGNTGELFF
TRBV12-3/TRBV12-4,TRBJ1-1,.,many,TGTGCCAGCAGTTTAGGTGGGGGGTATGAAGCTTTCTTT,CASSLGGGYEAFF
TRBV6-1,TRBJ2-4,TRBD2,once,TGTGCCAGCTCGGGGGGGAGAGCCAAAAACACGCAGTATTTC,CASSGGRAKNTQYF
TRBV19,TRBJ2-1,TRBD2,.,TGTGCCAGTAGTAGGGGACTACTTTCTAGCTCCTACAATGAGCAGTTCTTC,CASSRGLLSSSYNEQFF
TRBV6-1,TRBJ2-5,.,.,TGTGCCAGCAGTGAAAAGCCGGGCCTCGGGGGCCGGTACAAAAACATCCAGTACTTC,CASSEKPGLGGRYKNIQYF
TRBV5-1,TRBJ1-2,.,.,TGCGCCAGCAGCTTGGATGGGGGAGGAAACTATGGCTACACCTTC,CASSLDGGGNYGYTF
TRBV12-3/TRBV12-4,TRBJ2-7,TRBD1,.,TGTGCCAGCAGCAGGACAGGGGGCATATACGAGCAGTACTTC,CASSRTGGIYEQYF
TRBV29-1,TRBJ2-4,.,.,TGCAGCGTTTCAGCACTAAGCAAAGACATTCAGTATTTC,CSVSALSKDIQYF